These 23 T cell receptor beta chains share one sample of origin, sequenced in a study of cytomegalovirus exposure and HLA in healthy donors. The study ran its PCR with 60 Vbeta and 13 Jbeta primers. Generated by immunoSEQ multiplex PCR, the TCRdb table keeps only in-frame clones and is missing some. The profile shows approximately 110,000 clones, roughly 70% of them singletons. The material sequenced was PBMCs. The receptors come from a man aged 40-49 years in good health and CMV-seropositive.

This chain connects TRBV9 to TRBJ2-1; D remains ambiguous. The CDR3 is 15 amino acids. The V gene lost 0 bases and the J gene lost 1 base, with 8 bases spanning the gap. The germline gives CDR1 SGDLS, CDR2 YYNGEE. CDR3 in amino acids: CASSVALQSYNEQFF. The CDR3 DNA sequence: TGTGCCAGCAGCGTAGCTCTCCAGTCCTACAATGAGCAGTTCTTC.

The sample holds a few counts of this clone. The junction shows a germline mismatch at one end, possibly a read error. This chain links TRBV23-1 with TRBJ2-7; maybe TRBD1 (6 bases). TRBV23-1 is identified as an open reading frame with a role that is uncertain. The CDR3 covers 17 residues. The CDR3 is CASSQSPPPGVSSEQYF. The CDR3 coding sequence is TGCGCCAGCAGTCAATCCCCGCCCCCAGGGGTCTCCTCCGAGCAGTACTTC.

As DNA, the CDR3 is TGTGCCAGCGGCCCGGAGGCGGATCACTATGGCTACACCTTC. Translation: CASGPEADHYGYTF. The gene calls are TRBV28 and TRBJ1-2, with D unclear. V shed 8 bases and J shed 3 bases, with 16 bases lying between them. Looked up from germline, CDR1 is MDHEN and CDR2 is SYDVKM. The CDR3 is 14 amino acids.

V is TRBV7-9 and J is TRBJ1-2; 11 bases are a match to TRBD1. This CDR3 is built from 14 residues. Germline lookup yields CDR1 SEHNR and CDR2 FQNEAQ (reference sequence). The ends lost 6 bases at V and 9 bases at J; junction bases unmatched: 9. CDR3 sequence reads: CASSPPGQGVRYTF. The CDR3 bases are TGTGCCAGCAGTCCACCGGGACAGGGGGTTCGCTACACCTTC.

This clone was counted a few times. The V call is TRBV4-3, the J call TRBJ1-1; the D gene is possibly TRBD1 (5 bases). The CDR3 totals 13 residues. V dropped 6 bases and J dropped 1 base, with 9 bases sitting between them. Germline CDR1 and CDR2: LGHNA and YSLEER. The CDR3 DNA reads TGCGCCAGCAGTCGGCAGGGGAACACTGAAGCTTTCTTT. It yields the protein CASSRQGNTEAFF.

J is TRBJ1-1 and V is TRBV6-6, with TRBD1 matching over 8 bases. The trim removed 6 bases at V and 4 bases at J, leaving 4 bases unmatched. CDR3 size: 13 residues. Germline V gene lookup returns CDR1 MNHNY and CDR2 SVGAGI (reference sequence). The CDR3 region is CASRSTGATEAFF. The CDR3 DNA follows: TGTGCCAGCAGATCGACAGGGGCCACTGAAGCTTTCTTT.

This rearrangement joins TRBV29-1 to TRBJ1-3, with TRBD1 identical over 7 bases. The CDR3 has 12 residues. With V trimmed by 7 bases and J by 6 bases, 6 bases remained unmatched. Germline assignment: CDR1 SQVTM and CDR2 ANQGSEA. This CDR3 is CSALGQLNTIYF. Here the CDR3 DNA reads TGCAGCGCCCTGGGACAGCTAAACACCATATATTTT.

CDR3 bases: TGTGCCAGCAGTTTAGGATTACAGGGTGACACCGGGGAGCTGTTTTTT. The encoded protein is CASSLGLQGDTGELFF. The genes are TRBV21-1 and TRBJ2-2; TRBD1 is taken as the D call from the table, unchecked against the DNA. TRBV21-1 counts as a pseudogene. The CDR3 consists of 16 residues.

The V gene is TRBV6-5, the J gene TRBJ2-7; a weak D match, TRBD1 (6 bases). This CDR3 has 14 amino acids. V shed 2 bases and J shed 3 bases, with 11 bases lying between them. The germline CDR1 and CDR2 sequences are MNHEY and SVGAGI. CDR3 sequence reads: CASSYDSQGYEQYF. CDR3 bases: TGTGCCAGCAGTTACGATTCACAGGGCTACGAGCAGTACTTC.

The chain recombines TRBV7-8 with TRBJ2-7; TRBD2 aligns across 9 bases. CDR1 and CDR2 (germline): SGHVS, FQNEAQ. The V segment lost 3 bases and the J segment 4 bases; nucleotides outside the gene matches: 7. This CDR3 is 15 amino acids long. This CDR3 is CASSLGLALYYEQYV. CDR3 nucleotide sequence: TGTGCCAGCAGCTTGGGACTAGCCCTCTATTACGAGCAGTACGTC.

This chain joins TRBV19 and TRBJ2-3; 7 bases are shared with TRBD2. The CDR3 loop spans 17 amino acids. V lost 7 bases, J lost 5 bases, and 18 bases stayed unmatched. Germline V gene lookup returns CDR1 LNHDA and CDR2 SQIVND (reference sequence). In DNA, the CDR3 is TGTGCCAGTAACAATGGGGGGGTCGGGGAGAGTGGAGATACGCAGTATTTT. Translating gives CASNNGGVGESGDTQYF.

In its sample, this clone was seen once. DNA of the CDR3: TGTGCCAGCAGTGCAGACAGGGAAAGTGTAAAACCCGGGGAGCTGTTTTTT. Translating it yields CASSADRESVKPGELFF. The rearrangement links TRBV2 to TRBJ2-2, with TRBD1 matching over 7 bases. V gave up 4 bases and J gave up 6 bases; unmatched junction bases: 14. CDR1 and CDR2 (germline): SNHLY, FYNNEI. CDR3 size: 17 residues. The variable domain in full, with the rest retrieved from reference TRBV2 and TRBJ2-2, is EPEVTQTPSHQVTQMGQEVILRCVPISNHLYFYWYRQILGQKVEFLVSFYNNEISEKSEIFDDQFSVERPDGSNFTLKIRSTKLEDSAMYFCASSADRESVKPGELFFGEGSRLTVL.

This chain links TRBV11-2 with TRBJ2-7; 10 nucleotides align to TRBD1. Germline values: CDR1 SGHAT, CDR2 FQNNGV. The CDR3 consists of 17 residues. J was trimmed by 1 base and V by 1 base; bases with no gene match: 7. The CDR3 nucleotides are TGTGCCAGCAGCTTAGCAGGATGGGACAGGGGTTCCTACGAGCAGTACTTC. Amino acids: CASSLAGWDRGSYEQYF.

This chain connects TRBV7-9 to TRBJ1-2; D is unclear. Trimming cost V 8 bases and J 7 bases, with 14 bases left between them. Germline CDR1 reads SEHNR; CDR2 reads FQNEAQ (reference sequence). The CDR3 consists of 12 residues. In DNA, the CDR3 is TGTGCCAGCCTACCCGGGAGCGGTGGCTACACCTTC. Translating it yields CASLPGSGGYTF.

Here the CDR3 DNA reads TGTGCCAGCAGCGCGGGGACAGGGGCCTACGAGCAGTACGTC. Translation: CASSAGTGAYEQYV. This chain uses TRBV7-6 with TRBJ2-7, with 10 bases matching TRBD1. This CDR3 is 14 amino acids long. Germline trimming cut 5 bases from V and 2 bases from J; bases unmatched to any gene: 3. Germline CDR1 is SGHVS and CDR2 is FNYEAQ.

The rearrangement links TRBV6-5 to TRBJ2-6; 8 bases are shared with TRBD1. This CDR3 comprises 16 residues. V shed 2 bases and J 2 bases; nucleotides not matched to a gene: 2. In germline, CDR1 is MNHEY, CDR2 SVGAGI. The DNA of the CDR3 is TGTGCCAGCAGTTACACGGGACAGGCTGGGGCCAACGTCCTGACTTTC. Translation gives CASSYTGQAGANVLTF.

The rearrangement uses TRBV7-3 and TRBJ2-1; 7 bases fit TRBD2. V was clipped by 4 bases and J by 0 bases; unmatched bases: 3. Germline lookup yields CDR1 SGHTA and CDR2 FQGTGA. The CDR3 length is 15 residues. The CDR3 DNA reads as TGTGCCAGCAGCTCCCTAGCGGACTCCTACAATGAGCAGTTCTTC. The encoded protein is CASSSLADSYNEQFF. The full variable domain, with the rest looked up from reference TRBV7-3 and TRBJ2-1, is GAGVSQTPSNKVTEKGKYVELRCDPISGHTALYWYRQSLGQGPEFLIYFQGTGAADDSGLPNDRFFAVRPEGSVSTLKIQRTERGDSAVYLCASSSLADSYNEQFFGPGTRLTVL.

V gene TRBV6-9 combines with J gene TRBJ2-7, with 12 bases matching TRBD1. The CDR3 has 15 amino acids. CDR1 is MNHGY, CDR2 SVAAGI, per germline. V dropped 2 bases and J dropped 3; count of bases not matched to a gene: 2. CDR3 nucleotides: TGTGCCAGCAGTTATGGGACAGGGGGCATCTACGAGCAGTACTTC. Translation gives CASSYGTGGIYEQYF.

This clone has more than one count but fewer than ten. The gene calls are TRBV7-9 and TRBJ2-5, with D possibly being TRBD1 (5 bases). The CDR3 has 15 residues. Trimming took off 3 bases at V and 0 bases at J, with 11 bases between the two ends. Germline V gives CDR1 SEHNR, CDR2 FQNEAQ (reference sequence). Here the CDR3 DNA reads TGTGCCAGCAGCTTCCGTGCAGGGTACCAAGAGACCCAGTACTTC. It specifies CASSFRAGYQETQYF.

The gene calls are TRBV27 and TRBJ2-7; D might be TRBD1 (6 bases). Trimming removed 6 bases from V and 6 bases from J, with 18 bases in between. The CDR3 spans 14 residues. Germline CDR1 and CDR2: MNHEY and SMNVEV (reference sequence). CDR3 nucleotides: TGTGCCAGCAGCTCGGGACAACTTTCAGGCGAGCAGTACGTC. It specifies CASSSGQLSGEQYV.

The chain recombines TRBV6-1 with TRBJ2-5, with 7 nucleotides matching TRBD2. The V gene end was trimmed by 2 bases and the J gene end by 5 bases; junction bases not matched to a gene: 2. Per germline, CDR1 MNHNS and CDR2 SASEGT. This CDR3 comprises 13 residues. The CDR3 spells CASSEQGGETQYF. CDR3 nucleotides: TGTGCCAGCAGTGAACAGGGAGGGGAGACCCAGTACTTC.

A note on this clone: Relative to the germline gene, one junction end is altered; a read error may explain this. The chain recombines TRBV29-1 with TRBJ2-3; D possibly uses TRBD1 or TRBD2 (6 bases each). The CDR3 length is 13 residues. CDR1 and CDR2 (germline): SQVTM, ANQGSEA. The CDR3 here is CSVEDRRADTQYF. For the CDR3, the DNA is TGCAGCGTGGAAGACAGGAGGGCAGATACGCAGTATTTT.

This clone was observed a handful of times. The V call is TRBV5-1, the J call TRBJ1-1; a possible D gene is TRBD1 (5 bases). V lost 5 bases to trimming and J lost 0 bases, with 14 bases between them. This CDR3 contains 15 residues. CDR1 SGHRS and CDR2 YFSETQ come from the germline V gene. The CDR3 sequence is CASRAGRLMNTEAFF. The CDR3 nucleotides read TGCGCCAGCAGGGCGGGACGGCTCATGAACACTGAAGCTTTCTTT. Together with reference TRBV5-1 and TRBJ1-1, the CDR3 gives the full variable domain: KAGVTQTPRYLIKTRGQQVTLSCSPISGHRSVSWYQQTPGQGLQFLFEYFSETQRNKGNFPGRFSGRQFSNSRSEMNVSTLELGDSALYLCASRAGRLMNTEAFFGQGTRLTVV.